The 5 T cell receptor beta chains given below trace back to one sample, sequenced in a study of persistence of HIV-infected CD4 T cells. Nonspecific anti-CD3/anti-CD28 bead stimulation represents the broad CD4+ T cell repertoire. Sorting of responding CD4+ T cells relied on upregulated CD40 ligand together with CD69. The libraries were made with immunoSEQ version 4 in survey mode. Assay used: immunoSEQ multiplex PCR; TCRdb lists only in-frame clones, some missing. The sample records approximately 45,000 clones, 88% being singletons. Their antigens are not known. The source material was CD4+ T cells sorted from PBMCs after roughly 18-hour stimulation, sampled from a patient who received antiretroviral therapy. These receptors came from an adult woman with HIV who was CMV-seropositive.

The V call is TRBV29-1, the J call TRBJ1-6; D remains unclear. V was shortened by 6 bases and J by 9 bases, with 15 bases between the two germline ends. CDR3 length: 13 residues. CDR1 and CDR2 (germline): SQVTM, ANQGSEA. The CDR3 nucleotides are TGCAGCGTAGCCGGGCCCCAAGGTTCACCCCTCCACTTT. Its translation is CSVAGPQGSPLHF.

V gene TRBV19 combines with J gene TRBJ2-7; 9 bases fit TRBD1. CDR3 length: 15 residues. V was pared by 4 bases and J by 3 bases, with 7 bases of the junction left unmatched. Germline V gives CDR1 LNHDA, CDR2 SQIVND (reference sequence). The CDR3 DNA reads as TGTGCCAGTAGTAAGGGAATGACAGGGGGCTACGAGCAGTACTTC. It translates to CASSKGMTGGYEQYF.

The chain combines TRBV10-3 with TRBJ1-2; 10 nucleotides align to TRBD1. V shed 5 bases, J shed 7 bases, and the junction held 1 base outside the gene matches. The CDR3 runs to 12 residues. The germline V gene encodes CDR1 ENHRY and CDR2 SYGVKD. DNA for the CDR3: TGTGCCATCAGTTGGGACAGGGGTGGCTACACCTTC. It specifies CAISWDRGGYTF.

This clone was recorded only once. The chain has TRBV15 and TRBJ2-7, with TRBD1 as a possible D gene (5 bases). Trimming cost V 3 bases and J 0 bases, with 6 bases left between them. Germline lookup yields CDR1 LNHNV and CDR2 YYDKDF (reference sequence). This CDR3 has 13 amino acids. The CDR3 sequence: CATSRDNSYEQYF. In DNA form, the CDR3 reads TGTGCCACCAGCAGGGACAACTCCTACGAGCAGTACTTC.

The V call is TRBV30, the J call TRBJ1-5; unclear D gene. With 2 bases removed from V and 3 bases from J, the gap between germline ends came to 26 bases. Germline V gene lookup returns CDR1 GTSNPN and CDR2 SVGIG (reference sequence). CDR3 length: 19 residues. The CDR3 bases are TGTGCCTGGAGTTCCGGCCCCGGACTCACTAGAGGTGACAATCAGCCCCAGCATTTT. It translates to CAWSSGPGLTRGDNQPQHF.